This T cell receptor beta chain was sequenced in a study of cytomegalovirus exposure and HLA in healthy donors. This PCR relied on a set of 60 Vbeta primers and 13 Jbeta primers. Using immunoSEQ multiplex PCR, the repertoire was profiled, and TCRdb retains in-frame clones only, with some absent. The data contain roughly 100,000 clones, more than 65% of them singletons. Germline lookup yields CDR1 LGHNA and CDR2 YSLEER. The CDR3 is 14 amino acids. Regarding the study as a whole: Later on, an analysis showed TCR association rates differing by HLA locus, with DRB1 the most and HLA-C the fewest. The authors later found HLA-associated TCR beta chains more clonally expanded than equally common others. A later analysis linked 15,000 to 20,000 TCR beta sequences to HLA alleles at 0.05 false discovery rate. The majority of CMV-associated TCR beta chains were reported as apparently HLA-restricted in a later analysis.

As to this clone: What it binds is not known. Sequence at one end of the junction differs from germline and may be a read error.

The source of this sequence is a young man in good health and CMV-seronegative. The chain joins TRBV4-3 to TRBJ2-3; 8 nucleotides match TRBD1. The sample consisted of PBMCs. The CDR3 bases are TGCGCCAGCAGCCAAGATCGGTCGAGACAGGGGCTAAATTTT. Its protein is CASSQDRSRQGLNF.